A single TCR beta chain is shown here with its context. Its specificity is unknown. These data are taken from a study of T cell responses to AZD1222 COVID-19 vaccine. Study-wide findings and caveats: Most donors were white British, females outnumbered males, and clonal diversity was possibly underestimated.

The CDR3 is 12 residues long. After removal of 8 bases from V and 7 bases from J, the junction contained 3 bases not matched to a gene. The germline CDR1 and CDR2 sequences are MNHEY and SVGAGI. Here immunoSEQ multiplex PCR was the method, and the copy in TCRdb shows in-frame clones only, minus some. The data show some 69,000 clones, with 75% to 85% seen just once and roughly an eighth held by the top ten. The TCR sequence derives from an adult who received the AZD1222 COVID-19 vaccine. The V gene is TRBV6-5, the J gene TRBJ1-4; 8 bases match TRBD1. The sample consisted of peripheral blood, taken 28 days after the second AZD1222 dose. CDR3 DNA: TGTGCCAGCCAGGACAGGGTTGAAAAACTGTTTTTT. Translation gives CASQDRVEKLFF.